Here is one T cell receptor beta chain with its context. No antigen is known for it. This specimen comes from a study of CD8+ T cells in alopecia areata. Study-wide context: Oral tofacitinib, 5 to 10 mg twice daily, was given in an open-label trial.

There are 13 residues in the CDR3. Germline V gene lookup returns CDR1 MRHNA and CDR2 SNTAGT. The V and J ends lost 5 bases and 4 bases respectively, with 10 bases between them. Extraction of RNA preceded its reverse transcription into cDNA, which served as the sequencing template. The table came from immunoSEQ multiplex PCR; TCRdb's copy has only in-frame clones and leaves some out. The table includes 150,000 or so clones, about 89% detected once. Points from the study as a whole: Patients displayed less clarity in TCR sharing than mice, a finding possibly related to HLA. Compared with normal scalp, lesional scalp had higher clonality and more expanded CD8+ clones. Normal-skin resident alphabeta T cells also appear among scalp sample sequences.

The chain employs TRBV6-4 and TRBJ2-3; D is unclear. This sample comprised CD8+ T cells sorted from blood, obtained at week 0. The receptor comes from a human donor with alopecia areata. DNA of the CDR3: TGTGCCAGCAGTCCCTCGGAAGCAGATACGCAGTATTTT. This sequence encodes CASSPSEADTQYF.